This TCR beta chain was documented in a study of Ad26.COV2.S vaccination and SARS-CoV-2 variants. V lost 5 bases and J 6 bases, leaving 8 bases between the germline ends. CDR3 length: 11 residues. With regard to this clone: Its antigen is still unknown.

The study, taken as a whole, reports: Similar non-spike TCR breadth was observed in recipients of vaccine and of placebo.

Sequencing was performed with immunoSEQ multiplex PCR; in TCRdb, only in-frame clones are kept and a portion is missing. The sample has hundreds of thousands of clones; roughly nine tenths are singletons. Treatment described: around 19 received Ad26.COV2.S at low or high dose, single or two shots; several received placebo; per-sample allocation not given. It was on day 63 after the first vaccine or placebo injection that samples were taken. This specimen was peripheral blood, taken in a trial of Ad26.COV2.S vaccine versus placebo. This TCR came from a person aged 18-65 years who received the Ad26.COV2.S COVID-19 vaccine or a placebo. J is TRBJ2-7 and V is TRBV12-3 or TRBV12-4, with a weak D call TRBD1 (5 bases). CDR3 DNA: TGTGCCAGCAGTACAGGTTTCGAGCAGTACTTC. This sequence encodes CASSTGFEQYF.